The next 17 T cell receptor beta chains were all read from a single sample in a study of blood T cell repertoires in COVID-19. Method: immunoSEQ multiplex PCR; TCRdb's copy keeps in-frame clones and lacks some. The table lists roughly 110,000 clones, roughly four fifths of them singletons. Sequenced material: peripheral blood. These receptors were obtained from a man of 80 years or more with COVID-19, enrolled during active disease.

In regard to this clone: Its ends do not fully match the called genes, so a read error is possible. The gene calls are TRBV6-5 and TRBJ1-1; TRBD1 agrees at 8 bases. CDR1 and CDR2 (germline): MNHEY, SVGAGI. This CDR3 has 12 residues. The DNA for the CDR3 is TGTGCCAGCAGTTCTCGGACAGGGACGCTGATCTTT. Protein product: CASSSRTGTLIF.

This clone was counted at least ten times. The genes are TRBV4-1 and TRBJ2-7; 8 positions agree with TRBD1. V trimming: 1 base; J trimming: 5 bases; junction bases outside the gene matches: 10. The CDR3 spans 16 residues. Per the germline V gene, CDR1 is MGHRA and CDR2 is YSYEKL. The CDR3 region has the DNA TGCGCCAGCAGCCAAGGGGGGCGGACAGGGACCGACGAGCAGTACTTC. The encoded protein is CASSQGGRTGTDEQYF.

The chain joins TRBV7-8 to TRBJ2-7, with 16 bases fitting TRBD2. The CDR3 has 18 residues. With V trimmed by 5 bases and J by 2 bases, 9 bases remained unmatched. Germline CDR1 SGHVS, CDR2 FQNEAQ. The CDR3 protein is CASSQGLAGGGVTYEQYF. The CDR3 bases are TGTGCCAGCAGCCAGGGACTAGCGGGAGGGGGGGTTACCTACGAGCAGTACTTC.

The chain carries TRBV28 and TRBJ2-2; TRBD1 is a possible D gene (6 bases). The germline V gene encodes CDR1 MDHEN and CDR2 SYDVKM. Trimming took 3 bases from V and 5 from J, leaving 7 bases between them. The CDR3 consists of 13 residues. CDR3 in DNA: TGTGCCAGCAGTTTGGGACAAACCGGGGAGCTGTTTTTT. This sequence encodes CASSLGQTGELFF.

The CDR3 here is CATSDPGQGEQPQHF. CDR3 DNA sequence: TGTGCCACCAGTGACCCGGGACAGGGGGAACAGCCCCAGCATTTT. The rearrangement joins TRBV24-1 to TRBJ1-5; TRBD1 matches at 11 bases. The V and J ends lost 4 bases and 7 bases, in that order; junction bases with no gene match: 5. This CDR3 comprises 15 residues. Looked up from germline, CDR1 is KGHDR and CDR2 is SFDVKD.

The DNA of the CDR3 is TGCAGCGTTGGGAGCGGGGAGCTGTTTTTT. Translating it yields CSVGSGELFF. This chain uses TRBV29-1 with TRBJ2-2, with D uncertain. The germline CDR1 and CDR2 sequences are SQVTM and ANQGSEA. V dropped 4 bases and J dropped 7 bases, with 4 bases sitting between them. CDR3 length equals 10 residues.

The count of this clone is one. This chain links TRBV11-2 with TRBJ2-7; 9 bases agree with TRBD1. The CDR3 sequence is 17 residues long. Germline CDR1 reads SGHAT; CDR2 reads FQNNGV. Trimming cost V 5 bases and J 3 bases; bases outside gene matches: 14. CDR3 protein: CASSPRPAGTGNYEQYF. The CDR3 DNA reads TGTGCCAGCAGCCCCAGACCCGCCGGGACAGGGAACTACGAGCAGTACTTC.

The chain couples TRBV29-1 to TRBJ2-3; D may be TRBD2 (6 bases). The germline V and J ends were trimmed by 7 bases and 0 bases, with 14 bases remaining between them. The CDR3 has 14 residues. In germline, CDR1 is SQVTM, CDR2 ANQGSEA. Here the CDR3 DNA reads TGCAGCGCCTGGCGGGGTACTAGCACAGATACGCAGTATTTT. Protein: CSAWRGTSTDTQYF.

The chain carries TRBV30 and TRBJ1-4; D unclear. Per the germline V gene, CDR1 is GTSNPN and CDR2 is SVGIG (reference sequence). V lost 4 bases to trimming and J lost 10 bases, with 16 bases between them. The CDR3 spans 13 residues. The CDR3 nucleotides read TGTGCCTGGACTGAGACAAGTTCTGGAAAACTGTTTTTT. It specifies CAWTETSSGKLFF.

This sequence joins TRBV11-2 and TRBJ2-5; the match to TRBD2 covers 10 bases. Germline V lookup: CDR1 SGHAT, CDR2 FQNNGV. CDR3 length: 15 residues. Trimming took 7 bases from V and 3 from J; bases not matched to a gene: 8. The CDR3 here is CASNPALAGEETQYF. The DNA of the CDR3 is TGTGCCAGCAACCCCGCGCTAGCGGGAGAAGAGACCCAGTACTTC. The full variable domain, with the rest looked up from reference TRBV11-2 and TRBJ2-5, is EAGVAQSPRYKIIEKRQSVAFWCNPISGHATLYWYQQILGQGPKLLIQFQNNGVVDDSQLPKDRFSAERLKGVDSTLKIQPAKLEDSAVYLCASNPALAGEETQYFGPGTRLLVL.

The chain joins TRBV10-2 to TRBJ2-7, with 7 nucleotides matching TRBD2. With 5 bases clipped from V and 4 bases from J, the junction kept 2 bases outside the gene matches. CDR1 is WSHSY and CDR2 is SAAADI in the germline V gene. The length of the CDR3 is 12 residues. The CDR3 sequence: CASSSSGYEQYF. CDR3 coding DNA: TGCGCCAGCAGTTCTAGCGGATACGAGCAGTACTTC.

This clone was seen just once. The chain uses TRBV19 and TRBJ2-5, with 9 positions matching TRBD1. The CDR3 has 17 amino acids. In germline, CDR1 is LNHDA, CDR2 SQIVND (reference sequence). Trimming at V came to 5 bases and at J to 2 bases, leaving 12 bases not matched to a gene. The CDR3 sequence is CASSWGIGTGLQETQYF. For the CDR3, the DNA is TGTGCCAGTAGTTGGGGGATTGGGACAGGGCTACAAGAGACCCAGTACTTC.

V usage is TRBV6-2 or TRBV6-3 and J usage is TRBJ2-3; 8 bases fit TRBD1. Germline assignment: CDR1 MNHEY and CDR2 SVGEGT. After removal of 6 bases from V and 15 bases from J, the junction contained 11 bases not matched to a gene. The CDR3 contains 12 residues. DNA for the CDR3: TGTGCCAGCAGCCCGCAGGGGGCGCATCAATATTTT. It translates to CASSPQGAHQYF.

This chain joins TRBV11-2 and TRBJ1-1; unclear D gene. Trimming took 7 bases from V and 6 from J, leaving 27 bases between them. The germline V gene has CDR1 SGHAT and CDR2 FQNNGV. CDR3 length equals 17 residues. CDR3 protein: CASNSPYRHTRRPEAFF. The CDR3 nucleotides read TGTGCCAGCAATTCACCCTATCGACACACTCGGCGCCCTGAAGCTTTCTTT.

The chain couples TRBV5-8 to TRBJ1-5; 9 bases agree with TRBD1. Germline V CDR1 and CDR2: SGHTS, YDEGEE. The V and J ends lost 4 bases and 4 bases, in that order; junction bases with no gene match: 3. CDR3 length: 14 amino acids. Here the CDR3 reads CASSRQGVNQPQHF. In DNA form, the CDR3 reads TGTGCCAGCAGCCGACAGGGGGTAAATCAGCCCCAGCATTTT.

V and J are TRBV28 and TRBJ1-3; 8 bases map to TRBD1. The CDR3 is 15 amino acids. From germline, CDR1 is MDHEN and CDR2 SYDVKM. J gave up 6 bases and V 5 bases, and 9 bases lay outside the gene matches. The CDR3 coding sequence is TGTGCCAGCAGTACCCCCGGACAGGGTGAAAACACCATATATTTT. Translation: CASSTPGQGENTIYF.

V and J are TRBV19 and TRBJ2-2; perhaps TRBD1 as D (6 bases). The CDR3 length is 14 residues. CDR1 is LNHDA, CDR2 SQIVND, per germline (reference sequence). V lost 5 bases to trimming and J lost 4 bases, with 11 bases between them. The CDR3 bases are TGTGCCAGTAGTCAGAACAGGGTCACCGGGGAGCTGTTTTTT. It specifies CASSQNRVTGELFF.